What follows describes a single TCR beta chain. These data originate in a study of blood T cell repertoires in COVID-19. Study as a whole: Italy, Spain and the United States were the sources of the convalescent and acute COVID-19 samples. Sample material is recorded as cDNA or gDNA derived from T cells, B-cell-depleted T cells, or PBMCs.

Sequencing was performed with immunoSEQ multiplex PCR; in TCRdb, only in-frame clones are kept and a portion is missing. Of more than 150,000 clones in the sample, 75% to 90% were seen once. Per germline, CDR1 KGHSH and CDR2 LQKENI. This CDR3 has 14 amino acids. The V end lost 0 bases, the J end lost 7 bases, and 12 bases lay between the germline ends. Enrollees, about 18 to 89 years old, lived in about two dozen US areas. Cohorts were determined from participant-reported clinical history. Sequencing was carried out using PBMCs or T cells enriched from blood (not recorded which). V gene TRBV18 combines with J gene TRBJ1-2, with a tentative D call TRBD1 (6 bases). The source is a woman in her 30s who had recovered from COVID-19. This CDR3 is CASSPPLVGAGYTF. In DNA, the CDR3 is TGTGCCAGCTCACCACCGCTTGTGGGGGCTGGCTACACCTTC.